These T cell receptor beta chains were read from a single sample in a study of CD8 T cells in ankylosing spondylitis. TCRdb reprocessed the 5' RACE reads with MiXCR, giving one entry per CDR3 protein. The sample lists 220,000 or so distinct CDR3 sequences, about 11% occurring once. Material: blood, either unsorted or a sorted T cell fraction (not recorded which). All receptors come from a male donor with ankylosing spondylitis or in good health (not recorded which). Both conserved end residues are part of each CDR3. A D gene is named only where the DNA matches it firmly. For some rows the clone size is stated as once, few or many, or as a class when expanded; others skip it.

>.|TRBJ2-5|many|TRBV5-5
TGTGCCAGCAGCTTATGGGTTCAGGGAGAGACCCAGTACTTC
CASSLWVQGETQYF
>TRBD2|TRBJ2-3|many|TRBV9
TGTGCCAGCAGCTCCTCTGTAGGTGCGGGGGTCACAGATACGCAGTATTTT
CASSSSVGAGVTDTQYF
>TRBD1|TRBJ2-3|many|TRBV27
TGTGCCAGCAGCCTAGGACAGGGGCAGACAGATACGCAGTATTTT
CASSLGQGQTDTQYF
>.|TRBJ1-5|.|TRBV5-6
TGTGCCAGCAGCCCGGGGCGCCTCTGCAATCAGCCCCAGCATTTT
CASSPGRLCNQPQHF
>.|TRBJ2-5|many|TRBV5-1
TGCGCCAGCAGCTTGGCTGGGGCGGAGACCCAGTACTTC
CASSLAGAETQYF
>TRBD1|TRBJ1-1|.|TRBV28
TGTGCCAGCAGTCCCCCATCCGGGACAGGGAACACTGAAGCTTTCTTT
CASSPPSGTGNTEAFF
>.|TRBJ2-7|.|TRBV27
TGTGCCAGCAGGGGGGTGTCCTACGAGCAGTACTTC
CASRGVSYEQYF
>TRBD2|TRBJ2-3|many|TRBV7-2
TGTGCCAGCAGCTTGAGCCCACGGGAGGCGGGGCTTCAAACAGATACGCAGTATTTT
CASSLSPREAGLQTDTQYF
>.|TRBJ1-1|many|TRBV12-3/TRBV12-4
TGTGCCAGCAGTTTACAACCCGGAGGTAGCACTGAAGCTTTCTTT
CASSLQPGGSTEAFF
>TRBD2|TRBJ2-7|many|TRBV5-1
TGCGCCAGCAGCCCGACTAGCGGCACTTACGAGCAGTACTTC
CASSPTSGTYEQYF
>.|TRBJ1-2|many|TRBV12-3/TRBV12-4
TGTGCCAGCAGCCCTTCCGGAGCAAGAAGCCCCGCAGGGTATGGCTACACCTTC
CASSPSGARSPAGYGYTF
>.|TRBJ1-2|many|TRBV5-1
TGCGCCAGCAGCTTGAGGAATGATGGCTACACCTTC
CASSLRNDGYTF
>.|TRBJ2-1|many|TRBV12-5
TGTGCTAGTGGTGCTTACAGTAGTTCCTACAATGAGCAGTTCTTC
CASGAYSSSYNEQFF
>TRBD2|TRBJ2-1|few|TRBV5-1
TGCGCCAGCAGCTTGCTTGGGGAGGGGTTACGGTTCTTC
CASSLLGEGLRFF
>TRBD1|TRBJ1-1|few|TRBV20-1
TGCAGTGCTAGTTGGGGACAGGGACAAGCTTTCTTT
CSASWGQGQAFF
>.|TRBJ1-2|many|TRBV6-2/TRBV6-3
TGTGCCAGCAGTTACGAGGATAAGGTCTATGGCTACACCTTC
CASSYEDKVYGYTF
>.|TRBJ1-5|.|TRBV12-3/TRBV12-4
TGTGCCAGCAGTTTAGCCGCTCAGCCCCAGCATTTT
CASSLAAQPQHF
>.|TRBJ2-5|many|TRBV10-3
TGTGCCATCAGTGAACCCCAAGAGACCCAGTACTTC
CAISEPQETQYF
>.|TRBJ2-1|many|TRBV5-1
TGCGCCAGCACCTACCGGGCTGCTAATGAGCAGTTCTTC
CASTYRAANEQFF
>TRBD2|TRBJ2-3|few|TRBV2
TGTGCCAGCAGTACTAGCGGAACTAGCACAGATACGCAGTATTTT
CASSTSGTSTDTQYF
>.|TRBJ2-1|many|TRBV24-1
TGTGCCACCAGTCAATCGGGCCCCTACAATGAGCAGTTCTTC
CATSQSGPYNEQFF
>.|TRBJ2-2|many|TRBV5-1
TGCGCCAGCAGCAATGAGGCGGGGAGAGGCGGGGAGCTGTTTTTT
CASSNEAGRGGELFF
>.|TRBJ2-1|.|TRBV3-1
TGTGCCCCCTCCCACCCTCTCAGCGCCTTAAATGAGCAGTTCTTC
CAPSHPLSALNEQFF
>TRBD2|TRBJ2-1|many|TRBV20-1
TGCAGTGCTAGAGATCTCAGAGCGGGGGCCCATTACAATGAGCAGTTCTTC
CSARDLRAGAHYNEQFF
>.|TRBJ1-1|many|TRBV20-1
TGCAGTGCTAGAGACCCTACTACAGGGTATGGCACTGAAGCTTTCTTT
CSARDPTTGYGTEAFF
>.|TRBJ2-5|many|TRBV27
TGTGCCAGCAGTTTAACCCCCAGGCAGGGGCAAGAGACCCAGTACTTC
CASSLTPRQGQETQYF
>TRBD2|TRBJ2-3|once|TRBV7-9
TGTGCCAGCAGCTTGAGGCTAGCGGGGGATACAGATACGCAGTATTTT
CASSLRLAGDTDTQYF
>TRBD2|TRBJ2-5|many|TRBV7-2
TGTGCCAGCAGCTTAAGGCTAGCGGCCTCCTTAATTGGGGATGAGACCCAGTACTTC
CASSLRLAASLIGDETQYF
>.|TRBJ2-2|many|TRBV15
TGTGCCACCAGGAACAGCTTTCAGACCGGGGAGCTGTTTTTT
CATRNSFQTGELFF
>.|TRBJ2-5|many|TRBV20-1
TGCAGTGCTGTTGGACCCTCCGGAGAGACCCAGTACTTC
CSAVGPSGETQYF
>TRBD1|TRBJ1-4|.|TRBV12-5
TGTGCTAGTGGTTTGGTACGACAGGGGAGACGAGAAAAACTGTTTTTT
CASGLVRQGRREKLFF
>TRBD1|TRBJ2-1|many|TRBV20-1
TGCAGTGCTAGAGATGGCAGGGCAGGGGGCTACAATGAGCAGTTCTTC
CSARDGRAGGYNEQFF
>.|TRBJ1-2|many|TRBV27
TGTGCCAGCACCCGCTTGGGGGGGTATGGCTACACCTTC
CASTRLGGYGYTF
>TRBD2|TRBJ2-2|few|TRBV7-3
TGTGCCAGCAGCAGCGGGGGGGCGAACGGGGAGCTGTTTTTT
CASSSGGANGELFF
>.|TRBJ1-3|many|TRBV11-2
TGTGCCAGCAGGCCCACAGGAAACACCATATATTTT
CASRPTGNTIYF
>TRBD2|TRBJ2-4|.|TRBV15
TGTGCCACCAGCATCAACCTTAGCGGGGGACCCCCCAGGGCAAAAAACATTCAGTACTTC
CATSINLSGGPPRAKNIQYF
>TRBD1|TRBJ1-2|many|TRBV20-1
TGCAGTGCTAGAGCAGGGACAGGGGCTTTCTATGGCTACACCTTC
CSARAGTGAFYGYTF
>TRBD2|TRBJ2-7|many|TRBV5-1
TGCGCCAGCAGCTTGCTGGCTAGCGGGTCCTACGAGCAGTACTTC
CASSLLASGSYEQYF
>.|TRBJ2-2|many|TRBV7-3
TGTGCCAGCAGCTTAAAACAGAGCACCGGGGAGCTGTTTTTT
CASSLKQSTGELFF